Listed here is a single TCR beta chain. Antigen specificity is unknown. Vbeta (60) and Jbeta (13) primers were used in the PCR. Libraries were prepared by immunoSEQ multiplex PCR; TCRdb keeps only in-frame clonotypes and omits some of them. The profile shows more than 150,000 clones, 65% to 80% of them singletons. Trimming removed 5 bases at V and 5 bases at J, with 9 bases between. Germline CDR1 and CDR2: MNHNY and SVGAGI (reference sequence). This CDR3 spans 13 amino acids. This entry comes from a study of cytomegalovirus exposure and HLA in healthy donors. Findings and limits, study-wide: Whilst most TCR sequences proved rare, a subset of public TCRs occurred across many donors. Available immune exposure information was restricted to CMV serostatus only.

This clonotype was sampled from a woman aged 30 to 39 in good health and CMV-seropositive. The gene calls are TRBV6-6 and TRBJ1-4; no clear D. Specimen: PBMCs. The chain's CDR3 is CASSVAGNEKLFF. CDR3 DNA: TGTGCCAGCAGTGTCGCGGGGAATGAAAAACTGTTTTTT.